This record looks at one T cell receptor (beta chain) sequence and its context. This clone was found a few times. Which antigen it targets is not known. No much larger clone is present one base from it, and per-base qualities are unavailable. Each donor gave one peripheral blood draw, around 100 mL on average, collected into heparinised tubes. A BD FACSAria II and a panel including CD45RO, CCR7, CD25, CD127, CD95 and CD27 were used to sort naive, central memory, regulatory and stem cell-like memory CD4+ T cells. Purity was above 95% for every sorted population. PBMCs were isolated right away by Lymphoprep density gradient centrifugation and were stained directly, without culture. So that batch effects would be minimized, each experiment stained and sorted samples in pairs, pairing one healthy donor with one patient. The entire amount of isolated RNA was reverse transcribed using the High Capacity cDNA Reverse Transcription Kit, so the sequenced TCRB transcripts were expressed ones. Naive, central memory and regulatory T cell samples underwent deep immunoSEQ sequencing, averaging approximately 3.5 million total reads per sample. After sorted cells were lysed in RLT buffer, RNA was extracted with DNase-treated RNeasy Micro or Mini kits, with the choice depending on cell number. To prevent cross-contamination, each cell subset was processed individually, whereas patient and healthy donor samples were processed jointly. The immunoSEQ multiplex PCR was used to amplify TCRB sequences from cDNA, generating 87-bp fragments that spanned the CDR3 region. Sequencing of the amplicons was done on the Illumina HiSeq platform. The source study handled its data this way. PCR bias was computationally corrected using synthetic template baselines, reads within Hamming distance 2 were collapsed, and singletons that could not be merged were discarded. By aligning reads against IMGT, V, D and J genes, CDR3 length, and insertions or deletions at six rearrangement sites were assigned. Within each subset, clonotype counts were normalized to sorted cell number, and only after that were true diversity and Gini coefficients computed with the tcR R package. Repertoire sharing was quantified using the overlap coefficient calculated on TCRB nucleotide sequences. The table was pulled from immuneACCESS by TCRdb, which kept in-frame rearrangements only. Such tables lose some clones; where checked, under half of the loss comes from unresolved V genes, and the rest has no known cause. V and J calls and clone size follow that table, whereas D and trimming were derived from the DNA. The sample records under 200,000 clones, 10% of which are singletons. More than 0.45% of the sample lies in the top ten.

The sample originates from a study of beta chain features in type 1 diabetes (dated 2018 in TCRdb). Looking at the study overall: Mean age, gender distribution, total cell number and subset yield did not differ between patients and healthy donors. Naive and central memory subsets were obtained from all 30 or so donors, but regulatory and stem cell-like memory subsets were isolated from only 8 patients and 8 healthy donors. The study compared TCRB repertoires of sorted circulating CD4+ T cell subsets between recently diagnosed type 1 diabetes patients and matched healthy donors. A total of roughly 100 million sorted cells were examined across all samples, and a strong correlation was observed between cell number per subset and RNA yield.

The trim is 0 bases for V and 9 bases for J, with a gap of 10 bases between the germline ends. Via the germline V gene, CDR1 is SGHRS and CDR2 YFSETQ. Measured from the cysteine to the phenylalanine, the CDR3 is 13 residues long. Only the CDR3 part of the read is kept: 39 bases, read in frame from the first base. Overall results and qualifications from the work: Because cDNA rather than genomic DNA was sequenced, highly expressing activated cells could have been over-represented, although no difference in activation and CD3 levels was found between groups. Naive, central memory and regulatory TCRB repertoires appeared to be more alike among patients than among healthy donors. A moderate but significant shortening of TCRB CDR3 length was observed in type 1 diabetes patients in all four CD4+ subsets. PCR might favor shorter templates, but patient and control samples were amplified and corrected together, so any skew would affect both groups equally. HLA sub-analyses involved small numbers of individuals, so any influence of HLA type on TCRB rearrangement remained unresolved. Patients with type 1 diabetes made fewer insertions and deleted more nucleotides at VDJ recombination sites, implying thymic rearrangement abnormalities.

The specimen was central memory CD4+ T cells from blood. This receptor was obtained from a man in his thirties or forties with type 1 diabetes. The rearrangement joined TRBV5-1 to TRBJ2-1; the best D guess is TRBD1, with 6 bases matching. The CDR3 here reads CASSLGQEGEQFF. The nucleotide sequence is TGCGCCAGCAGCTTGGGACAGGAAGGTGAGCAGTTCTTC.